Here is one T cell receptor beta chain with its context. This entry comes from a study of shared clonotypes between healthy human individuals. Generated by immunoSEQ multiplex PCR, the TCRdb table keeps only in-frame clones and is missing some. The sample carries 2 million to 2.5 million clones, just over 90% recorded once. The CDR3 runs to 15 residues. Trimming removed 2 bases from V and 2 bases from J, with 10 bases in between. CDR1 and CDR2 from the germline V gene are SGHKS and YYEKEE (reference sequence). The V call is TRBV5-5, the J call TRBJ2-2, with D perhaps TRBD1 (6 bases). The TCR was taken from a man between 18 and 35 years old in good health. Some clones in this sample may be carry-over from other donors' samples. Material: naive CD4+ T cells from PBMCs. The subset was: CD45RA+ positively selected. CDR3: CASSLPQGNTGELFF. CDR3 DNA sequence: TGTGCCAGCAGCTTACCACAGGGTAACACCGGGGAGCTGTTTTTT.